This T cell receptor (beta chain) was sequenced in a study of cytomegalovirus exposure and HLA in healthy donors. Study-level background: According to later analysis, the same platform produced the roughly 120 validation and several hundred first-cohort repertoires. The study's findings and limits: According to a subsequent analysis, TCR clusters identified in the first cohort showed a tendency to co-occur across the 100 to 150 validation repertoires. TCR sequences were mostly rare, though some public TCRs occurred in many donors.

This clone appeared a single time. Its antigen is unidentified. Assay used: immunoSEQ multiplex PCR; TCRdb lists only in-frame clones, some missing. The table includes tens of thousands of clones, roughly 96% detected once. Germline assignment: CDR1 SGHTA and CDR2 FQGNSA. Trimming took off 5 bases at V and 2 bases at J, with 15 bases between the two ends. The CDR3 covers 15 residues. The V and J genes are TRBV7-2 and TRBJ1-1; D may be TRBD1 (6 bases). The sample consisted of PBMCs. This TCR derives from a woman younger than 35 in good health and CMV-seronegative. For the CDR3, the DNA is TGTGCCAGCAGCCCCCGACAGGTCCAAAACACTGAAGCTTTCTTT. Its protein product is CASSPRQVQNTEAFF.